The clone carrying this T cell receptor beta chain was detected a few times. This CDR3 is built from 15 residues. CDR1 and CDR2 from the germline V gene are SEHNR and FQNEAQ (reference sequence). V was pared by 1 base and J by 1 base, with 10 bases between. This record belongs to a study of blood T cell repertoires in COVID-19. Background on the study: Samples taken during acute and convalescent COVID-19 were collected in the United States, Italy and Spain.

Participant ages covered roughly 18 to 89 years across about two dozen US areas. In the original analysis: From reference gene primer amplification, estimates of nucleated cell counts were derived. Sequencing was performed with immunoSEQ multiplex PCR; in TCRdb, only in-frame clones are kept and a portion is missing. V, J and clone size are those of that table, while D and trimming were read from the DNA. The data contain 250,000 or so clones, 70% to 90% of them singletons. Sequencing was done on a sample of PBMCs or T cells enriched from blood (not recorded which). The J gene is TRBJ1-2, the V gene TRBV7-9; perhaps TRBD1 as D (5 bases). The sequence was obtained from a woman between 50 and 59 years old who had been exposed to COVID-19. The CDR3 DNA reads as TGTGCCAGCAGCTTAGGTATAGGGGATAACTATGGCTACACCTTC. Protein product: CASSLGIGDNYGYTF.